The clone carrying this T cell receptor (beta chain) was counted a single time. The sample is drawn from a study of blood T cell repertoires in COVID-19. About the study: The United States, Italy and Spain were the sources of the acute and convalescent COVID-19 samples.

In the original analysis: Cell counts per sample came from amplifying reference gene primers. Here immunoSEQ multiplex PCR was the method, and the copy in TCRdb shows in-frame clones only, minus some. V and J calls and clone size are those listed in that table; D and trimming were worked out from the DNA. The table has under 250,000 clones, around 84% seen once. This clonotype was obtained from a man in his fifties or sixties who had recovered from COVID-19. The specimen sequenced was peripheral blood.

Here the CDR3 DNA reads TGTGCCAGCTCTTTGGGACTTTGGGGGTTCAAGGCCCAGCATTTT. As protein: CASSLGLWGFKAQHF. This chain uses TRBV28 with TRBJ1-5; D possibly corresponds to TRBD1 (5 bases). V dropped 8 bases and J dropped 11 bases, with 25 bases sitting between them. In germline, CDR1 is MDHEN, CDR2 SYDVKM. The length of the CDR3 is 15 residues.